The 15 T cell receptor beta chains in this list originate from one sample, sequenced in a study of T cells in Graves' hyperthyroidism and ophthalmopathy. RNA transcripts provided the source from which TCR beta CDR3 regions were amplified. With the HTBI primer set, the TCR CDR3 went through a first round of RT-PCR. TCRdb re-called the multiplex PCR reads with MiXCR, one entry per CDR3 protein. The data hold 250,000 to 300,000 distinct CDR3 sequences, with around a fifth observed a single time. Sequenced material: blood. All receptors derive from a middle-aged man with Graves' ophthalmopathy.

The chain employs TRBV13 and TRBJ1-4; TRBD1 is a possible D gene (5 bases). CDR3 length: 14 amino acids. The germline V gene has CDR1 PRHDT and CDR2 FYEKMQ (reference sequence). Trimming took 4 bases from V and 8 from J, leaving 14 bases between them. DNA of the CDR3: TGTGCCAGCAGCTCGGGGGACTCCACGGAAAAACTGTTTTTT. Its protein is CASSSGDSTEKLFF.

In this sample, this clonotype turned up many times. The genes are TRBV6-5 and TRBJ1-4; weak D call: TRBD1 (6 bases). The CDR3 is 16 amino acids. V lost 0 bases and J lost 5, with 13 bases in between. Germline V gene sequence: CDR1 MNHEY, CDR2 SVGAGI. This CDR3 reads CASSYSVQGWNEKLFF. For the CDR3, the DNA is TGTGCCAGCAGTTACTCGGTCCAGGGGTGGAATGAAAAACTGTTTTTT.

The gene calls are TRBV7-2 and TRBJ1-5; D not certain. Trimming stripped 2 bases from V and 2 bases from J, with 10 bases between. Germline CDR1 and CDR2: SGHTA and FQGNSA. The CDR3 contains 15 residues. CDR3 amino acids: CASSLTGWGNQPQHF. The DNA of the CDR3 is TGTGCCAGCAGCTTAACGGGGTGGGGCAATCAGCCCCAGCATTTT.

This clonotype was observed at least ten times. The DNA for the CDR3 is TGTGCCATCAGTACCGGGACGGCATACAATGAGCAGTTCTTC. This encodes CAISTGTAYNEQFF. The chain uses TRBV10-3 and TRBJ2-1; D may match TRBD1 or TRBD2 (5 bases each). Germline CDR1 reads ENHRY; CDR2 reads SYGVKD. CDR3 length: 14 amino acids. V was pared by 5 bases and J by 4 bases, with 12 bases between.

The chain uses TRBV20-1 and TRBJ1-4; D not resolved. V was shortened by 0 bases and J by 8 bases, with 10 bases between the two germline ends. The CDR3 extends over 13 amino acids. Germline CDR1 is DFQATT and CDR2 is SNEGSKA (reference sequence). The CDR3 coding sequence is TGCAGTGCTAGAGATGTAAGGTGGGAAAAACTGTTTTTT. Translating gives CSARDVRWEKLFF.

The V gene is TRBV7-8, the J gene TRBJ2-5; the D gene is possibly TRBD2 (7 bases). V shed 1 base and J shed 4 bases, with 16 bases lying between them. Germline V lookup: CDR1 SGHVS, CDR2 FQNEAQ. This CDR3 has 16 residues. The CDR3 nucleotides are TGTGCCAGCAGCTTAGAGGGGGGGGGTGGGGGAGAGACCCAGTACTTC. This gives the protein CASSLEGGGGGETQYF.

This clonotype was seen a handful of times. This may come from a read error, since a much larger clone is one base off. V is TRBV11-2 and J is TRBJ1-1; a possible D gene is TRBD1 (6 bases). Germline V CDR1 and CDR2: SGHAT, FQNNGV. The CDR3 extends over 14 amino acids. The CDR3 nucleotides read TGTGCCAACAGCTTAGGACAGATGAACACTGAAGCTTTCTTT. This sequence encodes CANSLGQMNTEAFF.

This clonotype was found many times. V is TRBV2 and J is TRBJ2-1; tentative D call: TRBD1 (6 bases). Germline-derived CDR1 and CDR2 are SNHLY and FYNNEI. The CDR3 covers 13 residues. Trimming cost V 7 bases and J 7 bases, with 14 bases left between them. CDR3 protein: CASNRVHGNEQFF. In DNA form, the CDR3 reads TGTGCCAGCAACAGGGTGCATGGGAATGAGCAGTTCTTC. Looking up the rest from reference TRBV2 and TRBJ2-1 gives the full variable domain: EPEVTQTPSHQVTQMGQEVILRCVPISNHLYFYWYRQILGQKVEFLVSFYNNEISEKSEIFDDQFSVERPDGSNFTLKIRSTKLEDSAMYFCASNRVHGNEQFFGPGTRLTVL.

The chain combines TRBV4-1 with TRBJ1-1, with D perhaps matching TRBD1 (5 bases). Looked up from germline, CDR1 is MGHRA and CDR2 is YSYEKL. The ends were cut back, 1 base at V and 5 bases at J, with 11 bases in the middle. CDR3 size: 14 residues. The CDR3 sequence: CASSQGRGRTEAFF. The DNA of the CDR3 is TGCGCCAGCAGCCAAGGGCGGGGACGAACTGAAGCTTTCTTT.

The table lists this clonotype with many counts. This chain uses TRBV3-1 with TRBJ2-6; TRBD1 is a possible D gene (5 bases). The CDR3 loop spans 15 amino acids. CDR1 and CDR2 from the germline V gene are LGHDT and YNNKEL (reference sequence). Between the trimmed V and J ends, which lost 1 base and 2 bases, there was a span of 6 bases. CDR3 loop: CASSQARAGANVLTF. The CDR3 nucleotides read TGTGCCAGCAGCCAAGCCAGGGCTGGGGCCAACGTCCTGACTTTC.

This clonotype was recorded at least ten times. The chain combines TRBV20-1 with TRBJ2-3; 9 bases agree with TRBD1. The CDR3 covers 15 residues. V trimming: 2 bases; J trimming: 1 base; junction bases outside the gene matches: 4. CDR1 is DFQATT and CDR2 is SNEGSKA in the germline V gene (reference sequence). CDR3: CSARPDRGGTDTQYF. CDR3 nucleotides: TGCAGTGCTAGACCCGACAGGGGGGGCACAGATACGCAGTATTTT.

This clonotype has at least ten counts. The rearrangement uses TRBV18 and TRBJ2-1; TRBD1 matches 10 bases. CDR1 and CDR2 from the germline V gene are KGHSH and LQKENI. Trimming removed 4 bases from V and 4 bases from J; junction bases left unmatched: 4. The CDR3 covers 15 residues. CDR3 protein: CASSLGQGVYNEQFF. The CDR3 region has the DNA TGTGCCAGCTCACTTGGACAGGGGGTATACAATGAGCAGTTCTTC.

This clonotype was observed a few times. The V and J genes are TRBV6-1 and TRBJ2-2; 7 bases map to TRBD2. The germline V gene encodes CDR1 MNHNS and CDR2 SASEGT. The CDR3 length is 15 residues. J was trimmed by 4 bases and V by 6 bases; bases with no gene match: 8. The CDR3, as DNA: TGTGCCAGCAGCCCTCCGGGGGGAGGCACCGGGGAGCTGTTTTTT. Its translation: CASSPPGGGTGELFF.

The rearrangement links TRBV20-1 to TRBJ1-1, with TRBD1 as a possible D gene (5 bases). The CDR3 has 11 amino acids. Trimming removed 5 bases at V and 5 bases at J, with 9 bases between. Germline assignment: CDR1 DFQATT and CDR2 SNEGSKA (reference sequence). For the CDR3, the DNA is TGCAGTGCTGGGGGAAGAACTGAAGCTTTCTTT. As protein: CSAGGRTEAFF.

In its sample, this clonotype was seen many times. This sequence joins TRBV3-1 and TRBJ1-5, with D possibly being TRBD1 (6 bases). Trimming removed 0 bases from V and 7 bases from J, with 13 bases in between. CDR3 size: 15 residues. Per germline, CDR1 LGHDT and CDR2 YNNKEL (reference sequence). The CDR3 DNA reads as TGTGCCAGCAGCCAAGATGCTCAGGGGCGGCAGCCCCAGCATTTT. Amino acids: CASSQDAQGRQPQHF.